The 25 T cell receptor beta chains below all came from one sample that was sequenced in a study of OX40 agonist ivuxolimab in advanced cancers. This table comes from immunoSEQ multiplex PCR, and its TCRdb copy is limited to in-frame clones, with some not included. The sample shows tens of thousands of clones, over 75% of them seen only once. The specimen comprised CD4+ or CD8+ T cells sorted from blood, sampled in a trial of the OX40 agonist ivuxolimab. These receptor sequences come from an adult with an advanced solid tumor such as melanoma, head and neck, liver or kidney cancer.

This clone was seen only a few times. The rearrangement links TRBV5-6 to TRBJ2-3; D unclear. The CDR3 length is 13 residues. In germline, CDR1 is SGHDT, CDR2 YYEEEE. Trimming left V 3 bases short and J 5 bases short, with 10 bases between. CDR3 DNA: TGTGCCAGCAGCTCCCTCATTAGAGATACGCAGTATTTT. Protein sequence: CASSSLIRDTQYF. The full variable domain, rest sourced from reference TRBV5-6 and TRBJ2-3, is DAGVTQSPTHLIKTRGQQVTLRCSPKSGHDTVSWYQQALGQGPQFIFQYYEEEERQRGNFPDRFSGHQFPNYSSELNVNALLLGDSALYLCASSSLIRDTQYFGPGTRLTVL.

This chain uses TRBV29-1 with TRBJ2-1, with D unclear. This CDR3 contains 16 residues. The germline V gene has CDR1 SQVTM and CDR2 ANQGSEA. V lost 0 bases, J lost 0 bases, and 12 bases lay in between. Written as DNA, the CDR3 is TGCAGCGTTGAAGACGTGCGAGGAAGCTCCTACAATGAGCAGTTCTTC. Translation: CSVEDVRGSSYNEQFF.

This chain uses TRBV7-9 with TRBJ2-5; no firm D call. V shed 5 bases and J shed 4 bases, with 5 bases lying between them. The CDR3 loop spans 11 amino acids. Germline lookup yields CDR1 SEHNR and CDR2 FQNEAQ (reference sequence). CDR3 in amino acids: CASSLLETQYF. The CDR3 DNA reads as TGTGCCAGCAGCCTCCTAGAGACCCAGTACTTC.

This clone is a singleton in its sample. The rearrangement uses TRBV7-2 and TRBJ2-3, with D possibly TRBD2 on 5 matching bases. Deletions cut 1 base from V and 0 bases from J, with 8 bases between. This CDR3 region has 15 residues. Per the germline V gene, CDR1 is SGHTA and CDR2 is FQGNSA. For the CDR3, the DNA is TGTGCCAGCAGCTTAGTGCGGGTGAGCACAGATACGCAGTATTTT. Its protein product is CASSLVRVSTDTQYF.

V usage is TRBV29-1 and J usage is TRBJ2-7; the match to TRBD2 covers 9 bases. The CDR3 is 14 residues long. After removal of 7 bases from V and 1 base from J, the junction contained 8 bases not matched to a gene. Germline V gene lookup returns CDR1 SQVTM and CDR2 ANQGSEA. CDR3 DNA sequence: TGCAGCGCTGCGGGGGGGGCGTGGTCCTACGAGCAGTACTTC. It encodes CSAAGGAWSYEQYF.

This chain links TRBV18 with TRBJ2-3; 12 bases line up with TRBD2. The junction had 4 bases not matched to a gene; V was cut back by 6 bases and J by 0 bases. The CDR3 is 16 residues long. The germline CDR1 and CDR2 sequences are KGHSH and LQKENI. The chain's CDR3 is CASSRTSGVSTDTQYF. DNA of the CDR3: TGTGCCAGCTCTCGGACTAGCGGGGTGAGCACAGATACGCAGTATTTT. Supplemented by reference TRBV18 and TRBJ2-3, the full variable domain reads NAGVMQNPRHLVRRRGQEARLRCSPMKGHSHVYWYRQLPEEGLKFMVYLQKENIIDESGMPKERFSAEFPKEGPSILRIQQVVRGDSAAYFCASSRTSGVSTDTQYFGPGTRLTVL.

The rearrangement links TRBV2 to TRBJ1-3, with a tentative D call TRBD1 (5 bases). The CDR3 extends over 15 amino acids. CDR1 and CDR2 (germline): SNHLY, FYNNEI. The germline V and J ends were trimmed by 6 bases and 6 bases, with 18 bases remaining between them. The CDR3 sequence: CASSGQGRYENTIYF. CDR3 DNA: TGTGCCAGCAGCGGCCAGGGTCGTTACGAAAACACCATATATTTT.

Here the CDR3 DNA reads TGTGCCAGCAGTAGGGACGGCTCCTATGGCTACACCTTC. Translation: CASSRDGSYGYTF. The chain couples TRBV27 to TRBJ1-2; tentative D call: TRBD1 (5 bases). Trimming left V 5 bases short and J 4 bases short, with 11 bases between. The CDR3 totals 13 residues. The germline CDR1 and CDR2 sequences are MNHEY and SMNVEV (reference sequence).

The chain combines TRBV11-2 with TRBJ1-2, with a weak D call TRBD1 (6 bases). Germline-derived CDR1 and CDR2 are SGHAT and FQNNGV. V lost 5 bases and J 7 bases, leaving 20 bases between the germline ends. There are 15 residues in the CDR3. CDR3 region: CASSPTSGDRSGYTF. The CDR3 DNA follows: TGTGCCAGCAGCCCTACGTCAGGGGATCGTAGTGGCTACACCTTC.

This clone was seen more than once but under ten times. The chain has TRBV30 and TRBJ2-5; D unclear. Trimming removed 2 bases from V and 5 bases from J, with 9 bases in between. Looked up from germline, CDR1 is GTSNPN and CDR2 is SVGIG (reference sequence). The CDR3 has 12 amino acids. The CDR3 DNA sequence: TGTGCCTGGAGTCTTTACGGGGAGACCCAGTACTTC. Translation gives CAWSLYGETQYF.

The J gene is TRBJ1-5, the V gene TRBV2, with D hard to call. V lost 9 bases and J lost 3, with 18 bases in between. The CDR3 is 15 amino acids. Germline assignment: CDR1 SNHLY and CDR2 FYNNEI. The CDR3 DNA reads TGTGCCAGTCAGCTAACCAGTACCCTCAATCAGCCCCAGCATTTT. Protein product: CASQLTSTLNQPQHF.

J is TRBJ1-2 and V is TRBV30; D unresolved. V was pared by 2 bases and J by 4 bases, with 14 bases between. The CDR3 sequence is 14 residues long. Germline CDR1 and CDR2: GTSNPN and SVGIG (reference sequence). Written as DNA, the CDR3 is TGTGCCTGGAGTCGTCCGACCCGGAGCTATGGCTACACCTTC. It is translated as CAWSRPTRSYGYTF.

The rearrangement uses TRBV28 and TRBJ1-6; a possible D gene is TRBD1 (6 bases). Trimming shortened V by 3 bases and J by 12 bases, and 9 bases separated the two germline ends. The CDR3 covers 12 residues. Germline CDR1 MDHEN, CDR2 SYDVKM. This CDR3 reads CASSFGGGPLHF. Written as DNA, the CDR3 is TGTGCCAGCAGTTTTGGAGGGGGACCCCTCCACTTT.

This chain uses TRBV28 with TRBJ1-5; D is undetermined. The CDR3 covers 12 residues. Germline V gene lookup returns CDR1 MDHEN and CDR2 SYDVKM. The V and J ends lost 5 bases and 4 bases respectively, with 6 bases between them. CDR3 sequence (DNA): TGTGCCAGCAGTATCCTGAATCAGCCCCAGCATTTT. Translated: CASSILNQPQHF. Drawing the rest from reference TRBV28 and TRBJ1-5, the complete variable domain is DVKVTQSSRYLVKRTGEKVFLECVQDMDHENMFWYRQDPGLGLRLIYFSYDVKMKEKGDIPEGYSVSREKKERFSLILESASTNQTSMYLCASSILNQPQHFGDGTRLSIL.

The genes are TRBV10-3 and TRBJ1-5, with TRBD1 identical over 7 bases. J was trimmed by 6 bases and V by 3 bases; bases with no gene match: 8. The CDR3 covers 15 residues. Germline V gene lookup returns CDR1 ENHRY and CDR2 SYGVKD. This CDR3 is CAISDLDRDGQPQHF. CDR3 coding DNA: TGTGCCATCAGTGACCTTGACAGGGACGGTCAGCCCCAGCATTTT.

The gene calls are TRBV10-3 and TRBJ1-6; no reliable D call. The ends were cut back, 4 bases at V and 8 bases at J, with 15 bases in the middle. Germline CDR1 ENHRY, CDR2 SYGVKD. The CDR3 extends over 15 amino acids. CDR3 region: CAISGGLEGYSPLHF. The CDR3 coding sequence is TGTGCCATCAGTGGAGGTCTTGAGGGCTATTCACCCCTCCACTTT.

This rearrangement joins TRBV5-1 to TRBJ2-2, with unresolved D. The germline V and J ends were trimmed by 0 bases and 1 base, with 7 bases remaining between them. This CDR3 has 15 amino acids. Germline CDR1 reads SGHRS; CDR2 reads YFSETQ. The CDR3 DNA reads as TGCGCCAGCAGCTTGGTGCAGGAGAACACCGGGGAGCTGTTTTTT. This gives the protein CASSLVQENTGELFF.

The CDR3 protein is CASRPHRGRGNQPQHF. The CDR3, as DNA: TGTGCCAGCAGGCCCCACAGGGGAAGGGGCAATCAGCCCCAGCATTTT. The chain has TRBV13 and TRBJ1-5, with 7 nucleotides matching TRBD1. The CDR3 is 16 residues long. With V trimmed by 6 bases and J by 2 bases, 10 bases remained unmatched. Germline V gene data show CDR1 as PRHDT and CDR2 as FYEKMQ (reference sequence).

This rearrangement joins TRBV30 to TRBJ1-1; no firm D call. The CDR3 loop spans 11 amino acids. Germline CDR1 and CDR2: GTSNPN and SVGIG (reference sequence). Trimming pared 3 bases from V and 7 bases from J, leaving 9 bases between. The CDR3 region is CAWSRTFEAFF. CDR3 bases: TGTGCCTGGAGCCGGACGTTTGAAGCTTTCTTT. The complete variable domain, with remaining parts taken from reference TRBV30 and TRBJ1-1, reads SQTIHQWPATLVQPVGSPLSLECTVEGTSNPNLYWYRQAAGRGLQLLFYSVGIGQISSEVPQNLSASRPQDRQFILSSKKLLLSDSGFYLCAWSRTFEAFFGQGTRLTVV.

The rearrangement uses TRBV5-1 and TRBJ1-2; 7 bases map to TRBD1. V lost 4 bases, J lost 5 bases, and 11 bases stayed unmatched. The length of the CDR3 is 15 residues. Germline lookup yields CDR1 SGHRS and CDR2 YFSETQ. The CDR3 region is CASSLRGDSVYGYTF. The CDR3 bases are TGCGCCAGCAGCCTCCGGGGGGACAGCGTTTATGGCTACACCTTC.

This clone was seen just once. The chain uses TRBV5-5 and TRBJ1-4; D ambiguous. V lost 7 bases to trimming and J lost 7 bases, with 14 bases between them. The CDR3 is made up of 13 amino acids. From germline, CDR1 is SGHKS and CDR2 YYEKEE (reference sequence). DNA of the CDR3: TGTGCCAGCCTTGGGAGAGCGAGTGAAAAACTGTTTTTT. Its translation: CASLGRASEKLFF.

The J gene is TRBJ2-5, the V gene TRBV6-1; D is ambiguous. V dropped 2 bases and J dropped 4 bases, with 5 bases sitting between them. In germline, CDR1 is MNHNS, CDR2 SASEGT. The CDR3 spans 12 residues. The CDR3 nucleotides read TGTGCCAGCAGTGAAATCCTAGAGACCCAGTACTTC. Translated, it gives CASSEILETQYF.

The V and J genes are TRBV7-2 and TRBJ1-6; 8 nucleotides line up with TRBD1. CDR3 length: 15 amino acids. V was clipped by 6 bases and J by 4 bases; unmatched bases: 5. CDR1 is SGHTA and CDR2 is FQGNSA in the germline V gene. The CDR3 nucleotides read TGTGCCAGCAGACCAGGGGGCCGGTATAATTCACCCCTCCACTTT. Translated: CASRPGGRYNSPLHF.

The CDR3 sequence is CASSQEPPRQGLRNTGELFF. CDR3 DNA sequence: TGCGCCAGCAGCCAAGAGCCTCCTCGACAGGGTTTAAGGAACACCGGGGAGCTGTTTTTT. The chain recombines TRBV4-3 with TRBJ2-2; 7 bases align to TRBD1. V dropped 0 bases and J dropped 1; count of bases not matched to a gene: 14. The germline CDR1 and CDR2 sequences are LGHNA and YSLEER. The CDR3 has 20 amino acids.

This clone was counted once. The chain recombines TRBV4-3 with TRBJ2-1; D unclear. Germline-derived CDR1 and CDR2 are LGHNA and YSLEER. The germline V and J ends were trimmed by 0 bases and 3 bases, with 9 bases remaining between them. CDR3 length: 15 amino acids. Here the CDR3 reads CASSQDGGRYNEQFF. DNA for the CDR3: TGCGCCAGCAGCCAAGATGGTGGCCGCTACAATGAGCAGTTCTTC.